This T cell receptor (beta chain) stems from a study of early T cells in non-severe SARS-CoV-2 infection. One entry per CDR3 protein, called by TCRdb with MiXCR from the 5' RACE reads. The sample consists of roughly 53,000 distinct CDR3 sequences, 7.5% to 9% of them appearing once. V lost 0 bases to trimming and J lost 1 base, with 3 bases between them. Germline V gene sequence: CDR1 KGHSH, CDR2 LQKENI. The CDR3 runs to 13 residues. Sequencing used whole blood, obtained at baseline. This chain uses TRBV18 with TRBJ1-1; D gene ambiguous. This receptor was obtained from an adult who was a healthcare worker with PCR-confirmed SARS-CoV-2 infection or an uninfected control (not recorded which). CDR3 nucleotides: TGTGCCAGCTCACCACCAGGGAACACTGAAGCTTTCTTT. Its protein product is CASSPPGNTEAFF.